Shown below are 30 T cell receptor beta chains from a single sample sequenced in a study of blood T cells in healthy people across ages. For the second PCR, which ran for roughly 6 to 12 cycles, a sample-barcoded 5' primer and a J-beta primer mix were used. TCRdb re-called the 5' RACE reads through MiXCR, storing one row per CDR3 protein. Of about 1.6 million distinct CDR3 sequences in the sample, about 31% were seen once. Sequencing was carried out using blood. These receptors all come from a woman under 40 in good health.

The chain has TRBV6-1 and TRBJ2-5; 7 nucleotides align to TRBD1. CDR1 and CDR2 from the germline V gene are MNHNS and SASEGT. Trimming removed 6 bases from V and 5 bases from J; junction bases left unmatched: 6. The CDR3 is 13 amino acids. The CDR3 sequence is CASSQTGMETQYF. CDR3 nucleotide sequence: TGTGCCAGCAGCCAGACAGGGATGGAGACCCAGTACTTC.

This clonotype was counted at least ten times. The chain links TRBV9 to TRBJ2-7, with 9 nucleotides matching TRBD1. This CDR3 region has 14 residues. In germline, CDR1 is SGDLS, CDR2 YYNGEE. V shed 5 bases and J 1 base; nucleotides not matched to a gene: 4. Here the CDR3 DNA reads TGTGCCAGCAGTGTGACAGGGGGGTCCTACGAGCAGTACTTC. It translates to CASSVTGGSYEQYF. The full variable domain, its missing parts supplied by reference TRBV9 and TRBJ2-7, is DSGVTQTPKHLITATGQRVTLRCSPRSGDLSVYWYQQSLDQGLQFLIQYYNGEERAKGNILERFSAQQFPDLHSELNLSSLELGDSALYFCASSVTGGSYEQYFGPGTRLTVT.

This clonotype was counted many times. CDR3 DNA sequence: TGTGCCAGCAGCTTAGGACTAGCGGGAGTAGTCGAGCAGTTCTTC. Translating it yields CASSLGLAGVVEQFF. The chain couples TRBV7-2 to TRBJ2-1; TRBD2 matches 12 bases. With V trimmed by 1 base and J by 10 bases, 5 bases remained unmatched. CDR1 and CDR2 from the germline V gene are SGHTA and FQGNSA. The CDR3 runs 15 residues.

This clonotype has more than one count but fewer than ten. This chain links TRBV11-2 with TRBJ2-1; 9 positions agree with TRBD2. Trimming at V came to 1 base and at J to 1 base, leaving 14 bases not matched to a gene. The CDR3 contains 20 residues. CDR1 is SGHAT and CDR2 is FQNNGV in the germline V gene. In DNA form, the CDR3 reads TGTGCCAGCAGCTTAGGAATCGGTGCGGGAGGGGCGATATCCTACAATGAGCAGTTCTTC. Translation gives CASSLGIGAGGAISYNEQFF.

This clonotype was seen a few times. This chain joins TRBV28 and TRBJ2-1; 9 bases align to TRBD1. The CDR3 extends over 14 amino acids. The germline V gene has CDR1 MDHEN and CDR2 SYDVKM. J was trimmed by 4 bases and V by 6 bases; bases with no gene match: 4. The CDR3 sequence: CASRAGTGYNEQFF. The CDR3 DNA reads TGTGCCAGCAGGGCCGGGACAGGGTACAATGAGCAGTTCTTC.

Of note for this clonotype: At one end the junction does not follow the germline gene, possibly because of a read error. The chain links TRBV7-3 to TRBJ1-2; 9 nucleotides line up with TRBD1. This CDR3 is built from 18 residues. Germline V gene data show CDR1 as SGHTA and CDR2 as FQGTGA. This CDR3 is CAGSPLTNKGQGNYGYTF. The CDR3 nucleotides are TGCGCCGGCAGCCCCCTAACCAACAAGGGACAGGGTAACTATGGCTACACCTTC.

The CDR3: CASSHLAGGIEQYF. The CDR3 region has the DNA TGTGCCAGCAGTCATCTAGCGGGGGGTATCGAGCAGTACTTC. V usage is TRBV12-3 or TRBV12-4 and J usage is TRBJ2-7, with 11 bases aligning to TRBD2. V dropped 5 bases and J dropped 6; count of bases not matched to a gene: 6. The CDR3 covers 14 residues.

The J gene is TRBJ2-3, the V gene TRBV19; tentative D call: TRBD1 (6 bases). Trimming removed 1 base at V and 0 bases at J, with 8 bases between. CDR3 length: 15 amino acids. Germline values: CDR1 LNHDA, CDR2 SQIVND (reference sequence). CDR3 region: CASSIVGQSTDTQYF. CDR3 nucleotides: TGTGCCAGTAGTATAGTAGGACAGAGCACAGATACGCAGTATTTT. Full variable domain (remainder filled in from reference TRBV19 and TRBJ2-3): DGGITQSPKYLFRKEGQNVTLSCEQNLNHDAMYWYRQDPGQGLRLIYYSQIVNDFQKGDIAEGYSVSREKKESFPLTVTSAQKNPTAFYLCASSIVGQSTDTQYFGPGTRLTVL.

A word on this clonotype: The junction and the germline gene differ at one end; a read error may be behind it. The CDR3 is CASSRTDLNEELFF. CDR3 in DNA: TGTGCCAGCAGCCGGACAGATCTTAATGAAGAACTGTTTTTT. The chain recombines TRBV3-1 with TRBJ1-4; possibly TRBD1 for D (6 bases). Looked up from germline, CDR1 is LGHDT and CDR2 is YNNKEL (reference sequence). The CDR3 extends over 14 amino acids.

The rearrangement links TRBV5-1 to TRBJ2-3; no reliable D call. V was shortened by 6 bases and J by 3 bases, with 17 bases between the two germline ends. Germline loops: CDR1 SGHRS, CDR2 YFSETQ. CDR3 length: 15 residues. The CDR3 loop is CASKYERTVTDTQYF. CDR3 sequence (DNA): TGCGCCAGCAAGTACGAGAGGACGGTAACAGATACGCAGTATTTT.

Turning to this clonotype: At one end the junction does not follow the germline gene, possibly because of a read error. The V gene is TRBV7-8, the J gene TRBJ2-1; no clear D gene. Per germline, CDR1 SGHVS and CDR2 FQNEAQ. CDR3 length equals 13 residues. CDR3 loop: CASRLGAGNEQFF. The CDR3 DNA reads as TGTGCCAGCAGGTTAGGAGCTGGCAATGAGCAGTTCTTC.

This clonotype occurred many times. The chain carries TRBV30 and TRBJ2-1; a weak D match, TRBD2 (6 bases). V was cut by 7 bases and J by 9 bases, with 19 bases left in between. Germline CDR1 GTSNPN, CDR2 SVGIG (reference sequence). The CDR3 spans 13 residues. The CDR3 nucleotides are TGTGCCTTAGGACGGCCGTGGGGAGGTGAGCAGTTCTTC. It translates to CALGRPWGGEQFF.

Points on this clonotype: This may be a read error: a much more frequent sequence differs by one nucleotide. V and J are TRBV27 and TRBJ2-7, with 9 bases matching TRBD2. The CDR3 sequence is 14 residues long. CDR1 is MNHEY, CDR2 SMNVEV, per germline (reference sequence). Here the CDR3 reads CASSPGLAPYGQYF. The CDR3 region has the DNA TGTGCCAGCAGTCCGGGACTAGCCCCCTACGGGCAGTACTTC.

This clonotype was observed many times. The rearrangement uses TRBV12-3 or TRBV12-4 and TRBJ2-1; 8 bases line up with TRBD2. This CDR3 has 18 residues. V shed 5 bases, J shed 0 bases, and the junction held 12 bases outside the gene matches. CDR3 sequence: CASSPGRAGSSSYNEQFF. In DNA, the CDR3 is TGTGCCAGCAGTCCCGGGAGGGCCGGGTCGAGCTCCTACAATGAGCAGTTCTTC.

This clonotype has a handful of counts. The chain uses TRBV20-1 and TRBJ1-2; D is ambiguous. Germline lookup yields CDR1 DFQATT and CDR2 SNEGSKA (reference sequence). The V end lost 6 bases, the J end lost 2 bases, and 19 bases lay between the germline ends. This CDR3 region has 15 residues. In DNA form, the CDR3 reads TGCAGTGCCAAGCAATGGGCCAGCGAAAACTATGGCTACACCTTC. This encodes CSAKQWASENYGYTF.

As concerns this clonotype: Germline is not matched at one junction end, which may reflect a read error. V gene TRBV12-3 or TRBV12-4 combines with J gene TRBJ2-1; TRBD1 is a possible D gene (6 bases). The CDR3 loop spans 15 amino acids. The CDR3 sequence is CACSLGQGSYNEQFF. The CDR3 DNA follows: TGTGCCTGCAGTCTAGGCCAGGGGTCCTACAATGAGCAGTTCTTC.

This clonotype was observed a handful of times. The chain employs TRBV20-1 and TRBJ2-5; possibly TRBD2 for D (5 bases). V was pared by 6 bases and J by 4 bases, with 21 bases between. CDR1 DFQATT and CDR2 SNEGSKA come from the germline V gene (reference sequence). This CDR3 spans 15 amino acids. CDR3 DNA sequence: TGCAGTGCAACGGACGGGGAAGGATACAGAGAGACCCAGTACTTC. Amino acid sequence: CSATDGEGYRETQYF.

V gene TRBV7-2 combines with J gene TRBJ2-2, with D uncertain. CDR1 is SGHTA, CDR2 FQGNSA, per germline. The CDR3 covers 13 residues. Trimming removed 3 bases from V and 8 bases from J, with 10 bases in between. The CDR3 here is CASSLLDLGELFF. Written as DNA, the CDR3 is TGTGCCAGCAGCTTGCTAGATTTAGGGGAGCTGTTTTTT.

The J gene is TRBJ1-1, the V gene TRBV5-1; 12 bases agree with TRBD1. The J segment lost 0 bases and the V segment lost 2 bases, leaving 2 bases of the junction unmatched. The CDR3 has 16 residues. The germline V gene encodes CDR1 SGHRS and CDR2 YFSETQ. Here the CDR3 DNA reads TGCGCCAGCAGCTTTGGGACAGGGGGCATGAACACTGAAGCTTTCTTT. This codes for CASSFGTGGMNTEAFF.

The chain uses TRBV20-1 and TRBJ1-5; 7 nucleotides agree with TRBD1. The J segment lost 3 bases and the V segment lost 6 bases, leaving 11 bases of the junction unmatched. The CDR3 is made up of 15 amino acids. Per the germline V gene, CDR1 is DFQATT and CDR2 is SNEGSKA (reference sequence). The CDR3 is CSARVTGTDNQPQHF. CDR3 nucleotides: TGCAGTGCCCGAGTGACAGGGACCGACAATCAGCCCCAGCATTTT.

The chain recombines TRBV20-1 with TRBJ1-1; D gene uncertain. The V gene lost 3 bases and the J gene lost 1 base, with 9 bases spanning the gap. The CDR3 consists of 13 residues. Germline loops: CDR1 DFQATT, CDR2 SNEGSKA (reference sequence). Here the CDR3 reads CSASFPGNTEAFF. The CDR3 DNA reads as TGCAGTGCTAGTTTTCCGGGGAACACTGAAGCTTTCTTT.

This chain links TRBV7-2 with TRBJ2-7; 7 positions agree with TRBD1. The last part of the DNA fits TRBJ2-5 better; the J call may be wrong. CDR1 and CDR2 (germline): SGHTA, FQGNSA. This CDR3 has 13 residues. CDR3 bases: TGTGCCAGCAACAGGGGACAGCCAGAGACCCAGTACTTC. Its translation: CASNRGQPETQYF.

V and J are TRBV20-1 and TRBJ2-3, with 12 bases aligning to TRBD2. V lost 5 bases to trimming and J lost 6 bases; unmatched junction nucleotides: 6. The CDR3 contains 14 residues. Germline CDR1 is DFQATT and CDR2 is SNEGSKA (reference sequence). The CDR3 loop reads CSADPTSGGDTQYF. The CDR3 DNA sequence: TGCAGTGCTGACCCGACTAGCGGGGGTGATACGCAGTATTTT.

This clonotype was seen more than once but under ten times. The V call is TRBV27, the J call TRBJ2-7; 11 bases align to TRBD1. Germline lookup yields CDR1 MNHEY and CDR2 SMNVEV (reference sequence). The CDR3 length is 15 residues. The ends lost 6 bases at V and 1 base at J; junction bases unmatched: 5. The CDR3 here is CASRSDRGPSYEQYF. For the CDR3, the DNA is TGTGCCAGCAGGTCGGACAGGGGGCCTTCCTACGAGCAGTACTTC.

This clonotype was recorded many times. The rearrangement links TRBV29-1 to TRBJ2-5; D not resolved. CDR1 and CDR2 from the germline V gene are SQVTM and ANQGSEA. This CDR3 contains 11 residues. Trimming cost V 6 bases and J 5 bases, with 10 bases left between them. The CDR3 loop reads CSVKGGETQYF. In DNA, the CDR3 is TGCAGCGTGAAAGGTGGGGAGACCCAGTACTTC.

This sequence joins TRBV7-8 and TRBJ2-5; D is perhaps TRBD1 (6 bases). Germline values: CDR1 SGHVS, CDR2 FQNEAQ. This CDR3 is built from 16 residues. The V end was cut by 8 bases, the J end by 7 bases, with 26 bases between. The CDR3 sequence is CASGSDLTGYRGTQYF. CDR3 coding DNA: TGTGCCAGCGGAAGCGATCTTACAGGGTATAGGGGGACCCAGTACTTC.

This clonotype has only a few counts. V is TRBV6-6 and J is TRBJ2-5; 11 bases map to TRBD2. V was pared by 4 bases and J by 0 bases, with 7 bases of the junction left unmatched. The CDR3 loop spans 17 amino acids. The germline V gene has CDR1 MNHNY and CDR2 SVGAGI (reference sequence). As DNA, the CDR3 is TGTGCCAGCAGTTCGCCCCGACTAGCGGGGTACCAAGAGACCCAGTACTTC. Encoded protein: CASSSPRLAGYQETQYF.

This clonotype was picked up a small number of times. The chain carries TRBV29-1 and TRBJ1-2; D not certain. With 6 bases removed from V and 1 base from J, the gap between germline ends came to 12 bases. The CDR3 is 13 residues long. Germline V gives CDR1 SQVTM, CDR2 ANQGSEA. CDR3 DNA sequence: TGCAGCGTGAGCCCCAATCTTAACTATGGCTACACCTTC. It yields the protein CSVSPNLNYGYTF.

This clonotype was seen just once. This chain joins TRBV7-2 and TRBJ1-6, with 7 nucleotides matching TRBD1. Losses at the gene ends were 7 bases for V and 10 bases for J; bases not matched to a gene: 10. This CDR3 contains 14 residues. Germline V gives CDR1 SGHTA, CDR2 FQGNSA. CDR3 bases: TGTGCCAGCAACTTCCGGGACAGATCCTCACCCCTCCACTTT. Encoded protein: CASNFRDRSSPLHF.

This clonotype was seen just once. The gene calls are TRBV18 and TRBJ2-5; no reliable D call. This CDR3 region has 13 residues. Germline V gene sequence: CDR1 KGHSH, CDR2 LQKENI. Trimming removed 3 bases at V and 2 bases at J, with 7 bases between. The CDR3 DNA sequence: TGTGCCAGCTCACCCCCGGAACAAGAGACCCAGTACTTC. Protein product: CASSPPEQETQYF.